Following are 3 T cell receptor beta chains from one sample sequenced in a study of cytomegalovirus exposure and HLA in healthy donors. The protocol was immunoSEQ multiplex PCR, while the TCRdb copy is restricted to in-frame clones and leaves out a portion. Seen here are some 320,000 clones, around 87% observed once, and the top ten hold over 1%. The sequenced material came from PBMCs. The origin of the receptors is a woman in her thirties in good health and CMV-seropositive.

This sequence joins TRBV7-2 and TRBJ2-7, with D possibly TRBD2 on 5 matching bases. The V gene lost 0 bases and the J gene lost 4 bases, with 19 bases spanning the gap. Germline-derived CDR1 and CDR2 are SGHTA and FQGNSA. The CDR3 consists of 17 residues. DNA for the CDR3: TGTGCCAGCAGCTTAGCGACACTAGTTAAATCTGGGTACGAGCAGTACTTC. It is translated as CASSLATLVKSGYEQYF.

The V and J genes are TRBV5-1 and TRBJ2-3; 12 positions match TRBD1. This CDR3 has 16 amino acids. The V gene end was trimmed by 0 bases and the J gene end by 3 bases; junction bases not matched to a gene: 2. In germline, CDR1 is SGHRS, CDR2 YFSETQ. The CDR3 DNA follows: TGCGCCAGCAGCTTGGCGGGACAGGGGGCAACAGATACGCAGTATTTT. Residues: CASSLAGQGATDTQYF.

The rearrangement uses TRBV5-5 and TRBJ1-1; D not resolved. The CDR3 length is 13 residues. Germline V gene sequence: CDR1 SGHKS, CDR2 YYEKEE (reference sequence). With 1 base removed from V and 5 bases from J, the gap between germline ends came to 9 bases. The CDR3 DNA is TGTGCCAGCAGCTTGTGGGGTGGTACTGAAGCTTTCTTT. Translation gives CASSLWGGTEAFF. The complete variable domain, with remaining parts taken from reference TRBV5-5 and TRBJ1-1, reads DAGVTQSPTHLIKTRGQQVTLRCSPISGHKSVSWYQQVLGQGPQFIFQYYEKEERGRGNFPDRFSARQFPNYSSELNVNALLLGDSALYLCASSLWGGTEAFFGQGTRLTVV.